Listed below are T cell receptor beta chains from one sample, sequenced in a study of blood T cell repertoires in COVID-19. Assay used: immunoSEQ multiplex PCR; TCRdb lists only in-frame clones, some missing. The profile covers fewer than 90,000 clones, with around 90% appearing a single time and approximately 1.5% taken by the ten largest. The sample consisted of peripheral blood. These receptors were collected from a human donor in a cohort sampled during active COVID-19. CDR3s leave out the opening cysteine and the closing phenylalanine or tryptophan. The D gene is left open where the match is weak. Expanded clones are given a class, and other clones once, few, many or no size at all.

abundance: -
len: 13
v_gene: TRBV5-1
d_gene: TRBD2
j_gene: TRBJ2-1
CDR3aa: ASSLGLAGNNEQF

abundance: -
len: 14
v_gene: TRBV7-9
d_gene: TRBD2
j_gene: TRBJ2-2
CDR3aa: ASSHSPLAGTGELF

abundance: -
len: 14
v_gene: TRBV24-1
d_gene: TRBD2
j_gene: TRBJ2-1
CDR3aa: ATSDPGLAGSNEQF

abundance: -
len: 17
v_gene: TRBV5-1
d_gene: TRBD2
j_gene: TRBJ2-2
CDR3aa: ASSLAMLAGGPDTGELF

abundance: -
len: 12
v_gene: TRBV5-1
d_gene: -
j_gene: TRBJ1-2
CDR3aa: ASSLVPGANGYT

abundance: -
len: 13
v_gene: TRBV5-1
d_gene: TRBD1
j_gene: TRBJ2-3
CDR3aa: ASSSTGGGTDTQY

abundance: once
len: 12
v_gene: TRBV7-8
d_gene: TRBD1
j_gene: TRBJ1-2
CDR3aa: ASSEGQGNYGYT

abundance: -
len: 13
v_gene: TRBV4-1
d_gene: -
j_gene: TRBJ1-3
CDR3aa: ASSPRAGSGNTIY

abundance: -
len: 13
v_gene: TRBV3-1/TRBV3-2
d_gene: TRBD1
j_gene: TRBJ1-5
CDR3aa: ASSQGDSLNQPQH

abundance: -
len: 12
v_gene: TRBV4-1
d_gene: TRBD1
j_gene: TRBJ2-1
CDR3aa: ASSHRRTGAEQF

abundance: many
len: 13
v_gene: TRBV28
d_gene: TRBD1
j_gene: TRBJ1-2
CDR3aa: ASSPWADRGYGYT

abundance: -
len: 12
v_gene: TRBV6-6
d_gene: -
j_gene: TRBJ2-2
CDR3aa: ASSSSGLAGELF

abundance: -
len: 15
v_gene: TRBV28
d_gene: TRBD2
j_gene: TRBJ2-6
CDR3aa: ASSSTSTFSGANVLT

abundance: -
len: 12
v_gene: TRBV27
d_gene: TRBD1
j_gene: TRBJ2-3
CDR3aa: ASSFHRGTDTQY

abundance: -
len: 11
v_gene: TRBV7-9
d_gene: TRBD1
j_gene: TRBJ1-1
CDR3aa: ASTRTGRTEAF

abundance: -
len: 12
v_gene: TRBV6-5
d_gene: TRBD1
j_gene: TRBJ1-5
CDR3aa: ASSPGQRRQPQH

abundance: -
len: 12
v_gene: TRBV6-6
d_gene: TRBD1
j_gene: TRBJ2-1
CDR3aa: ASHEGAPLNEQF

abundance: -
len: 14
v_gene: TRBV5-1
d_gene: TRBD2
j_gene: TRBJ2-5
CDR3aa: ASSLAPAGGLETQY

abundance: -
len: 12
v_gene: TRBV14
d_gene: TRBD1
j_gene: TRBJ1-1
CDR3aa: ASSHRGWDTEAF

abundance: -
len: 13
v_gene: TRBV5-4
d_gene: TRBD1
j_gene: TRBJ1-6
CDR3aa: ASSPGTGGGSPLH

abundance: -
len: 17
v_gene: TRBV18
d_gene: TRBD2
j_gene: TRBJ2-6
CDR3aa: ASSPSSLAGTSGANVLT

abundance: -
len: 13
v_gene: TRBV3-1/TRBV3-2
d_gene: -
j_gene: TRBJ2-2
CDR3aa: ASSPWRENTGELF

abundance: -
len: 12
v_gene: TRBV27
d_gene: -
j_gene: TRBJ1-2
CDR3aa: ASSTNGILGGYT

abundance: -
len: 10
v_gene: TRBV28
d_gene: -
j_gene: TRBJ1-2
CDR3aa: ASRTRSYGYT

abundance: few
len: 13
v_gene: TRBV3-1/TRBV3-2
d_gene: TRBD2
j_gene: TRBJ2-3
CDR3aa: ASKQGLAVTDTQY

abundance: -
len: 14
v_gene: TRBV5-1
d_gene: -
j_gene: TRBJ2-1
CDR3aa: ASSLVSGSKYNEQF

abundance: -
len: 11
v_gene: TRBV5-1
d_gene: -
j_gene: TRBJ2-5
CDR3aa: ASSVVPQETQY

abundance: few
len: 13
v_gene: TRBV5-1
d_gene: TRBD1
j_gene: TRBJ1-1
CDR3aa: ASSLGDRTEPEAF

abundance: -
len: 13
v_gene: TRBV7-9
d_gene: -
j_gene: TRBJ1-1
CDR3aa: ASSRAGRANTEAF

abundance: -
len: 15
v_gene: TRBV3-1/TRBV3-2
d_gene: TRBD2
j_gene: TRBJ2-1
CDR3aa: ASSQDYGLAGMNEQF

abundance: once
len: 14
v_gene: TRBV7-6
d_gene: TRBD2
j_gene: TRBJ2-1
CDR3aa: ASSLGTSGSLDEQF

abundance: -
len: 12
v_gene: TRBV28
d_gene: TRBD2
j_gene: TRBJ2-5
CDR3aa: ASRTYSGRGTQY

abundance: -
len: 9
v_gene: TRBV27
d_gene: -
j_gene: TRBJ2-7
CDR3aa: ASSTTYEQY

abundance: -
len: 12
v_gene: TRBV5-1
d_gene: -
j_gene: TRBJ2-7
CDR3aa: ASSLVASSYEQY

abundance: -
len: 11
v_gene: TRBV15
d_gene: -
j_gene: TRBJ1-2
CDR3aa: ATKDSPDYGYT